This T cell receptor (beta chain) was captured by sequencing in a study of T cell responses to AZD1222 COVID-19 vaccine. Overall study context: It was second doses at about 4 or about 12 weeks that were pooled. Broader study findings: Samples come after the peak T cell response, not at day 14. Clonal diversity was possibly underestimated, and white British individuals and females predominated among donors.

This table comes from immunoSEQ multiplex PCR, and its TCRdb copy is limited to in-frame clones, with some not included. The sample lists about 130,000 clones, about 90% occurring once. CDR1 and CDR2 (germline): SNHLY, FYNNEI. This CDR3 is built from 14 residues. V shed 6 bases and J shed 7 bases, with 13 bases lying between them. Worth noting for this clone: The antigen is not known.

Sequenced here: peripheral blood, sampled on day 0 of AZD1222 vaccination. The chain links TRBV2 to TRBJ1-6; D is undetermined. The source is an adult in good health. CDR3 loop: CASRADILNSPLHF. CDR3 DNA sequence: TGTGCCAGCAGGGCAGACATCCTAAATTCACCCCTCCACTTT.